Following are 32 T cell receptor beta chains from one sample sequenced in a study of OX40 agonist ivuxolimab in advanced cancers. Method: immunoSEQ multiplex PCR; TCRdb's copy keeps in-frame clones and lacks some. Seen here are 30,000 to 40,000 clones, roughly 84% observed once, and the top ten hold 15% to 20%. Source: CD4+ or CD8+ T cells sorted from blood, taken in a trial of the OX40 agonist ivuxolimab. All receptors come from an adult with an advanced solid tumor such as melanoma, head and neck, liver or kidney cancer.

The chain recombines TRBV30 with TRBJ2-7; 7 nucleotides align to TRBD1. This CDR3 comprises 16 residues. Trimming at V came to 2 bases and at J to 3 bases, leaving 13 bases not matched to a gene. Germline-derived CDR1 and CDR2 are GTSNPN and SVGIG (reference sequence). CDR3 nucleotide sequence: TGTGCCTGGAGTCTGCCGGGACAGTCCCACTTCTACGAGCAGTACTTC. It is translated as CAWSLPGQSHFYEQYF.

This clone counts as medium-sized. V is TRBV19 and J is TRBJ2-7; D is perhaps TRBD2 (5 bases). CDR1 and CDR2 from the germline V gene are LNHDA and SQIVND (reference sequence). The ends were cut back, 5 bases at V and 4 bases at J, with 15 bases in the middle. The CDR3 loop spans 14 amino acids. In DNA form, the CDR3 reads TGTGCCAGTAGTGTCGGGATCTTTATTTACGAGCAGTACTTC. It specifies CASSVGIFIYEQYF. The whole variable domain, filled in from reference TRBV19 and TRBJ2-7, reads DGGITQSPKYLFRKEGQNVTLSCEQNLNHDAMYWYRQDPGQGLRLIYYSQIVNDFQKGDIAEGYSVSREKKESFPLTVTSAQKNPTAFYLCASSVGIFIYEQYFGPGTRLTVT.

This chain links TRBV9 with TRBJ2-2, with D uncertain. The V and J ends lost 0 bases and 2 bases respectively, with 8 bases between them. The CDR3 extends over 15 amino acids. Per the germline V gene, CDR1 is SGDLS and CDR2 is YYNGEE. The CDR3 loop reads CASSVADFNTGELFF. The CDR3 bases are TGTGCCAGCAGCGTAGCGGATTTTAACACCGGGGAGCTGTTTTTT. The whole variable domain, filled in from reference TRBV9 and TRBJ2-2, reads DSGVTQTPKHLITATGQRVTLRCSPRSGDLSVYWYQQSLDQGLQFLIQYYNGEERAKGNILERFSAQQFPDLHSELNLSSLELGDSALYFCASSVADFNTGELFFGEGSRLTVL.

V gene TRBV19 combines with J gene TRBJ1-5; TRBD1 is a possible D gene (5 bases). Trimming pared 5 bases from V and 2 bases from J, leaving 13 bases between. The CDR3 covers 15 residues. Germline CDR1 LNHDA, CDR2 SQIVND (reference sequence). CDR3: CASSLIQGGNQPQHF. CDR3 DNA: TGTGCCAGTAGTTTAATCCAGGGAGGCAATCAGCCCCAGCATTTT.

Only one count was recorded for this clone. V gene TRBV5-6 combines with J gene TRBJ2-1; D is unclear. V shed 3 bases and J shed 8 bases, with 21 bases lying between them. Germline V CDR1 and CDR2: SGHDT, YYEEEE. This CDR3 has 16 amino acids. The CDR3 DNA follows: TGTGCCAGCAGCTCGCCGAGTGTCCACAGCTCCGATGAGCAGTTCTTC. Protein product: CASSSPSVHSSDEQFF.

The gene calls are TRBV4-1 and TRBJ1-2, with 7 bases aligning to TRBD1. Germline V gene lookup returns CDR1 MGHRA and CDR2 YSYEKL. This CDR3 comprises 16 residues. V lost 2 bases, J lost 0 bases, and 6 bases stayed unmatched. The CDR3 DNA reads TGCGCCAGCAGCCAACTTACAGGGGAAGCTAACTATGGCTACACCTTC. Protein sequence: CASSQLTGEANYGYTF.

The V and J genes are TRBV2 and TRBJ1-2, with D unresolved. This CDR3 comprises 9 residues. Germline loops: CDR1 SNHLY, CDR2 FYNNEI. The V and J ends lost 4 bases and 10 bases respectively, with 4 bases between them. The CDR3 protein is CASSVPYTF. The CDR3 DNA reads TGTGCCAGCAGTGTTCCCTACACCTTC.

The chain recombines TRBV15 with TRBJ1-5; no firm D call. The germline V and J ends were trimmed by 0 bases and 4 bases, with 10 bases remaining between them. The CDR3 is 15 residues long. CDR1 LNHNV and CDR2 YYDKDF come from the germline V gene (reference sequence). The CDR3 DNA is TGTGCCACCAGCAGAGAAAATAATCAAAATCAGCCCCAGCATTTT. Amino acids: CATSRENNQNQPQHF. The whole variable domain, filled in from reference TRBV15 and TRBJ1-5, reads DAMVIQNPRYQVTQFGKPVTLSCSQTLNHNVMYWYQQKSSQAPKLLFHYYDKDFNNEADTPDNFQSRRPNTSFCFLDIRSPGLGDTAMYLCATSRENNQNQPQHFGDGTRLSIL.

The table lists this clone with a count of one. The chain employs TRBV10-3 and TRBJ2-1, with 11 bases that match TRBD2. This CDR3 has 16 amino acids. V trimming: 3 bases; J trimming: 3 bases; junction bases outside the gene matches: 4. Germline CDR1 and CDR2: ENHRY and SYGVKD. Here the CDR3 reads CAISDYSGGGYNEQFF. DNA for the CDR3: TGTGCCATCAGTGATTATAGCGGGGGGGGCTACAATGAGCAGTTCTTC.

This clone has a single count. The chain employs TRBV19 and TRBJ2-1; 8 bases map to TRBD2. J was trimmed by 3 bases and V by 7 bases; bases with no gene match: 5. The CDR3 spans 14 residues. The germline V gene encodes CDR1 LNHDA and CDR2 SQIVND (reference sequence). The CDR3, as DNA: TGTGCCAGTACGGCGGGGGGCGACTACAATGAGCAGTTCTTC. Translation gives CASTAGGDYNEQFF.

The chain is built from TRBV21-1 and TRBJ2-2; the DNA was not used to check the table's D call, TRBD1. TRBV21-1 is a known pseudogene. This CDR3 is 16 amino acids long. CDR3 loop: CASSKPGTESTGELFF. DNA of the CDR3: TGTGCCAGCAGCAAACCTGGGACAGAGAGCACCGGGGAGCTGTTTTTT.

A remark on this clone: Other DNA sequences of this sample code for an identical CDR3. The rearrangement uses TRBV30 and TRBJ1-1; the D gene is possibly TRBD1 (5 bases). Between the trimmed V and J ends, which lost 0 bases and 4 bases, there was a span of 9 bases. CDR1 is GTSNPN and CDR2 is SVGIG in the germline V gene (reference sequence). The CDR3 extends over 13 amino acids. The CDR3 reads CAWSVGGGTEAFF. CDR3 nucleotide sequence: TGTGCCTGGAGTGTCGGGGGGGGCACTGAAGCTTTCTTT.

The gene calls are TRBV4-1 and TRBJ1-4; 9 bases agree with TRBD1. The germline gives CDR1 MGHRA, CDR2 YSYEKL. The trim removed 4 bases at V and 7 bases at J, leaving 7 bases unmatched. The CDR3 runs to 15 residues. The CDR3 here is CASSLHRGQGEKLFF. The CDR3 DNA is TGCGCCAGCAGCCTACACAGGGGGCAGGGTGAAAAACTGTTTTTT.

J is TRBJ1-3 and V is TRBV6-1; D call uncertain. V was clipped by 7 bases and J by 0 bases, with 13 bases between them. The CDR3 length is 15 residues. Germline loops: CDR1 MNHNS, CDR2 SASEGT. CDR3 loop: CASTTRTYSGNTIYF. The CDR3 DNA follows: TGTGCCAGCACCACCAGGACCTACTCTGGAAACACCATATATTTT.

V and J are TRBV15 and TRBJ1-2; D is unresolved. Germline V lookup: CDR1 LNHNV, CDR2 YYDKDF (reference sequence). V lost 8 bases and J 5 bases, leaving 12 bases between the germline ends. The CDR3 is made up of 12 amino acids. The CDR3 DNA reads TGTGCCACCGGGTCCGACAATTATGGCTACACCTTC. Translated: CATGSDNYGYTF.

The CDR3 DNA reads TGTGCCAGCAGCTCGGGTCTTTCTAGGGGAAACACCATATATTTT. Its protein is CASSSGLSRGNTIYF. This chain joins TRBV7-8 and TRBJ1-3; D is undetermined. This CDR3 has 15 amino acids. V was clipped by 4 bases and J by 4 bases, with 14 bases between them. The germline V gene encodes CDR1 SGHVS and CDR2 FQNEAQ.

Only one count was recorded for this clone. V usage is TRBV25-1 and J usage is TRBJ1-2; D not certain. This CDR3 has 15 amino acids. The V and J ends lost 3 bases and 4 bases respectively, with 15 bases between them. Looked up from germline, CDR1 is MGHDK and CDR2 is SYGVNS. Written as DNA, the CDR3 is TGTGCCAGCAGTGATCCCGACAAGCCTGGCTATGGCTACACCTTC. Its translation: CASSDPDKPGYGYTF.

V and J are TRBV14 and TRBJ2-1; D possibly corresponds to TRBD2 (6 bases). The V end lost 5 bases, the J end lost 6 bases, and 17 bases lay between the germline ends. The CDR3 consists of 15 residues. Germline CDR1 is SGHDN and CDR2 is FVKESK. For the CDR3, the DNA is TGTGCCAGCAGCTTTACACTGCGGGGAAGCAATGAGCAGTTCTTC. Amino acids: CASSFTLRGSNEQFF. The full variable domain, rest sourced from reference TRBV14 and TRBJ2-1, is EAGVTQFPSHSVIEKGQTVTLRCDPISGHDNLYWYRRVMGKEIKFLLHFVKESKQDESGMPNNRFLAERTGGTYSTLKVQPAELEDSGVYFCASSFTLRGSNEQFFGPGTRLTVL.

This sequence joins TRBV27 and TRBJ1-4; maybe TRBD1 (6 bases). This CDR3 spans 14 amino acids. Trimming took 8 bases from V and 7 from J, leaving 17 bases between them. Germline values: CDR1 MNHEY, CDR2 SMNVEV (reference sequence). This CDR3 is CASSRDTAIEKLFF. The DNA of the CDR3 is TGTGCCAGCTCACGGGACACCGCCATTGAAAAACTGTTTTTT.

This chain links TRBV30 with TRBJ2-1; D call uncertain. Deletions cut 0 bases from V and 7 bases from J, with 10 bases between. This CDR3 has 13 amino acids. CDR1 and CDR2 from the germline V gene are GTSNPN and SVGIG (reference sequence). The CDR3 loop is CAWSVGVGNEQFF. The DNA of the CDR3 is TGTGCCTGGAGTGTAGGTGTAGGGAATGAGCAGTTCTTC.

This clone was detected only once. J is TRBJ2-5 and V is TRBV5-6; TRBD1 matches at 7 bases. The CDR3 is made up of 13 amino acids. The ends lost 0 bases at V and 8 bases at J; junction bases unmatched: 4. Germline CDR1 SGHDT, CDR2 YYEEEE. The CDR3 nucleotides read TGTGCCAGCAGCTTGGACAGGGGCTTTACCCAGTACTTC. Translated, it gives CASSLDRGFTQYF.

The CDR3 sequence: CASSLALSGGTEAFF. The CDR3 nucleotides are TGTGCCAGCAGCTTAGCGTTGTCGGGGGGCACTGAAGCTTTCTTT. The rearrangement links TRBV7-9 to TRBJ1-1; the D gene is possibly TRBD1 (5 bases). Trimming pared 0 bases from V and 4 bases from J, leaving 12 bases between. Germline-derived CDR1 and CDR2 are SEHNR and FQNEAQ (reference sequence). This CDR3 contains 15 residues.

The V gene is TRBV29-1, the J gene TRBJ2-7; D is uncertain. Trimming stripped 1 base from V and 1 base from J, with 14 bases between. The CDR3 has 15 amino acids. Germline CDR1 is SQVTM and CDR2 is ANQGSEA. CDR3 in DNA: TGCAGCGTTGAAGCGTTGGGCAGCGAGTCCTACGAGCAGTACTTC. Translating gives CSVEALGSESYEQYF.

This chain joins TRBV15 and TRBJ2-3; D may be TRBD2 (7 bases). With 1 base removed from V and 8 bases from J, the gap between germline ends came to 16 bases. CDR3 length equals 15 residues. CDR1 and CDR2 (germline): LNHNV, YYDKDF (reference sequence). DNA of the CDR3: TGTGCCACCAGCAGAGTCGGGGGGCCCACGTCTACGCAGTATTTT. This translates into CATSRVGGPTSTQYF. The whole variable domain, filled in from reference TRBV15 and TRBJ2-3, reads DAMVIQNPRYQVTQFGKPVTLSCSQTLNHNVMYWYQQKSSQAPKLLFHYYDKDFNNEADTPDNFQSRRPNTSFCFLDIRSPGLGDTAMYLCATSRVGGPTSTQYFGPGTRLTVL.

This chain joins TRBV7-9 and TRBJ2-7; no clear D. V lost 7 bases to trimming and J lost 5 bases, with 12 bases between them. The CDR3 is 12 residues long. The V gene's germline CDR1 is SEHNR and CDR2 FQNEAQ (reference sequence). CDR3 in DNA: TGTGCCAGCACGTCCGATCTTCACGAGCAGTACTTC. It encodes CASTSDLHEQYF.

V is TRBV30 and J is TRBJ2-1, with a possible D match to TRBD1 (6 bases). From germline, CDR1 is GTSNPN and CDR2 SVGIG (reference sequence). The CDR3 loop spans 12 amino acids. V was pared by 3 bases and J by 7 bases, with 10 bases between. For the CDR3, the DNA is TGTGCCTGGAGCAGGACAGCTAATGAGCAGTTCTTC. This codes for CAWSRTANEQFF.

This chain uses TRBV9 with TRBJ2-1, with TRBD2 matching over 8 bases. The length of the CDR3 is 12 residues. J was trimmed by 8 bases and V by 3 bases; bases with no gene match: 1. Germline V gene sequence: CDR1 SGDLS, CDR2 YYNGEE. The CDR3 here is CASSAGGDEQFF. In DNA form, the CDR3 reads TGTGCCAGCAGCGCCGGGGGGGATGAGCAGTTCTTC.

This chain joins TRBV7-9 and TRBJ2-3; D is undetermined. Between the trimmed V and J ends, which lost 4 bases and 6 bases, there was a span of 8 bases. The germline CDR1 and CDR2 sequences are SEHNR and FQNEAQ (reference sequence). The CDR3 covers 12 residues. CDR3 residues: CASSSSGDTQYF. The CDR3 nucleotides are TGTGCCAGCAGCTCCTCAGGTGATACGCAGTATTTT.

V and J are TRBV4-3 and TRBJ2-7; D unclear. The CDR3 length is 15 residues. The germline V gene encodes CDR1 LGHNA and CDR2 YSLEER. Deletions cut 0 bases from V and 3 bases from J, with 12 bases between. The CDR3 is CASSQDVRMYYEQYF. CDR3 nucleotides: TGCGCCAGCAGCCAAGATGTCAGAATGTACTACGAGCAGTACTTC.

The chain couples TRBV5-5 to TRBJ1-5; D possibly corresponds to TRBD1 (5 bases). The CDR3 runs 17 residues. With 1 base removed from V and 3 bases from J, the gap between germline ends came to 17 bases. Germline V gives CDR1 SGHKS, CDR2 YYEKEE (reference sequence). CDR3: CASSLKGAITLNQPQHF. For the CDR3, the DNA is TGTGCCAGCAGCTTGAAAGGGGCAATAACCCTCAATCAGCCCCAGCATTTT.

The chain couples TRBV30 to TRBJ1-3; D is undetermined. From germline, CDR1 is GTSNPN and CDR2 SVGIG (reference sequence). V was trimmed by 5 bases and J by 9 bases, leaving 29 bases between them. This CDR3 region has 17 residues. The CDR3 nucleotides read TGTGCCTGGGGTGGGCCCCACCGGGTTACCCCTTCTATCACCATATATTTT. It specifies CAWGGPHRVTPSITIYF.

CDR3 amino acids: CASSRIGTEAFF. The CDR3 DNA reads TGTGCCAGCAGTAGGATCGGCACTGAAGCTTTCTTT. The J gene is TRBJ1-1, the V gene TRBV7-9, with D hard to call. Trimming removed 6 bases at V and 4 bases at J, with 9 bases between. The V gene's germline CDR1 is SEHNR and CDR2 FQNEAQ (reference sequence). CDR3 length: 12 amino acids.